The 22 T cell receptor beta chains presented below share a single source sample, sequenced in a study of a mutant IDH1 vaccine in newly diagnosed glioma. Specified time point: week 23, last vaccination. Vaccine doses each comprised 300 ug of mutant IDH1 20-mer peptide, with topical imiquimod. The data were produced by immunoSEQ multiplex PCR, yet TCRdb's version contains in-frame clones alone and is incomplete. The data show 30,000 to 40,000 clones, 81% seen once. For these receptors, no antigen is known. This specimen was PBMCs, taken from a glioma patient whose treatment included an IDH1 peptide vaccine. The origin of the receptors is a middle-aged man with glioma.

This sequence joins TRBV9 and TRBJ1-2; D ambiguous. Germline CDR1 reads SGDLS; CDR2 reads YYNGEE. CDR3 length equals 13 residues. Trimming took off 3 bases at V and 4 bases at J, with 10 bases between the two ends. CDR3 protein: CASSAVQSYGYTF. DNA for the CDR3: TGTGCCAGCAGCGCGGTACAGAGCTATGGCTACACCTTC.

As DNA, the CDR3 is TGTGCCAGCAGCGAAGGAGGAGGCCTGGGGGGCTATGGCTACACCTTC. This codes for CASSEGGGLGGYGYTF. This rearrangement joins TRBV9 to TRBJ1-2, with TRBD1 as a possible D gene (5 bases). Germline CDR1 SGDLS, CDR2 YYNGEE. The CDR3 loop spans 16 amino acids. V shed 3 bases and J shed 4 bases, with 19 bases lying between them.

The chain carries TRBV18 and TRBJ2-4; 14 positions agree with TRBD2. This CDR3 contains 16 residues. Germline V gene data show CDR1 as KGHSH and CDR2 as LQKENI. V was clipped by 3 bases and J by 9 bases; unmatched bases: 7. CDR3 protein: CASSPPGTSGGSIQYF. The CDR3 coding sequence is TGTGCCAGCTCACCGCCCGGGACTAGCGGGGGAAGCATTCAGTACTTC.

The J gene is TRBJ2-7, the V gene TRBV29-1; D gene uncertain. V was shortened by 4 bases and J by 0 bases, with 7 bases between the two germline ends. The CDR3 covers 12 residues. Germline CDR1 is SQVTM and CDR2 is ANQGSEA. DNA for the CDR3: TGCAGCGTTGCGGCCTTCTCCTACGAGCAGTACTTC. Protein: CSVAAFSYEQYF.

The CDR3 sequence: CASSQGLVVGIQETQYF. CDR3 in DNA: TGTGCCAGCAGCCAAGGGTTGGTCGTTGGGATCCAAGAGACCCAGTACTTC. This chain uses TRBV7-2 with TRBJ2-5; unclear D gene. The CDR3 has 17 residues. The germline V gene has CDR1 SGHTA and CDR2 FQGNSA. Trimming removed 5 bases from V and 1 base from J, with 20 bases in between. The full variable domain, rest sourced from reference TRBV7-2 and TRBJ2-5, is GAGVSQSPSNKVTEKGKDVELRCDPISGHTALYWYRQSLGQGLEFLIYFQGNSAPDKSGLPSDRFSAERTGGSVSTLTIQRTQQEDSAVYLCASSQGLVVGIQETQYFGPGTRLLVL.

This clone was recorded once. The V gene is TRBV4-1, the J gene TRBJ1-6; tentative D call: TRBD1 (6 bases). This CDR3 is 15 amino acids long. The germline gives CDR1 MGHRA, CDR2 YSYEKL. Deletions cut 3 bases from V and 8 bases from J, with 14 bases between. The CDR3 sequence is CASSHSGASDSPLHF. CDR3 in DNA: TGCGCCAGCAGCCATTCAGGGGCAAGTGATTCACCCCTCCACTTT.

V is TRBV10-3 and J is TRBJ1-1; D gene uncertain. The germline V and J ends were trimmed by 9 bases and 1 base, with 12 bases remaining between them. Germline CDR1 and CDR2: ENHRY and SYGVKD. This CDR3 has 13 amino acids. The CDR3 DNA reads as TGTGCCATTCGGGGTCCTGGGAACACTGAAGCTTTCTTT. Translated, it gives CAIRGPGNTEAFF.

CDR3 amino acids: CASRARDRDTEAFF. The DNA of the CDR3 is TGTGCCAGCAGAGCCCGGGACAGGGACACTGAAGCTTTCTTT. The rearrangement links TRBV6-6 to TRBJ1-1; 9 bases fit TRBD1. This CDR3 spans 14 amino acids. CDR1 MNHNY and CDR2 SVGAGI come from the germline V gene (reference sequence). Trimming at V came to 6 bases and at J to 3 bases, leaving 5 bases not matched to a gene.

The J gene is TRBJ2-2, the V gene TRBV6-1; the D gene is possibly TRBD1 (7 bases). Per germline, CDR1 MNHNS and CDR2 SASEGT. V lost 9 bases and J lost 6, with 20 bases in between. The CDR3 consists of 15 residues. The CDR3 sequence is CASGSPGGLAGELFF. The CDR3 DNA reads as TGTGCCAGTGGGAGTCCAGGGGGGCTCGCCGGGGAGCTGTTTTTT.

This clone was detected only once. The gene calls are TRBV2 and TRBJ2-1; 8 bases map to TRBD1. V trimming: 7 bases; J trimming: 3 bases; junction bases outside the gene matches: 8. The V gene's germline CDR1 is SNHLY and CDR2 FYNNEI. The CDR3 length is 15 residues. The CDR3 nucleotides read TGTGCCAGCACTGCCCAGGGGGCGGACTACAATGAGCAGTTCTTC. Its translation is CASTAQGADYNEQFF.

The chain joins TRBV7-2 to TRBJ1-2; 9 bases line up with TRBD1. J lost 2 bases, V lost 2 bases, and 9 bases had no gene match. From germline, CDR1 is SGHTA and CDR2 FQGNSA. This CDR3 is 17 amino acids long. CDR3 amino acids: CASSLSSGTGRNYGYTF. The CDR3 DNA follows: TGTGCCAGCAGCTTATCCTCCGGGACAGGGCGGAACTATGGCTACACCTTC.

The chain employs TRBV28 and TRBJ2-7; D is unresolved. Germline-derived CDR1 and CDR2 are MDHEN and SYDVKM. CDR3 length equals 12 residues. V gave up 8 bases and J gave up 2 bases, with 10 bases separating them. CDR3 region: CASLRTPYEQYF. The CDR3, as DNA: TGTGCCAGCCTCCGGACCCCCTACGAGCAGTACTTC.

The rearrangement links TRBV7-6 to TRBJ2-1; 9 positions agree with TRBD2. Germline V gene sequence: CDR1 SGHVS, CDR2 FNYEAQ. The CDR3 consists of 16 residues. Trimming removed 0 bases from V and 5 bases from J; junction bases left unmatched: 5. Here the CDR3 reads CASSLAGLALHNEQFF. The CDR3 coding sequence is TGTGCCAGCAGCTTAGCAGGACTAGCGCTTCACAATGAGCAGTTCTTC.

This clone was counted a single time. V is TRBV9 and J is TRBJ2-1; 7 nucleotides line up with TRBD2. Trimming removed 2 bases from V and 2 bases from J; junction bases left unmatched: 7. In germline, CDR1 is SGDLS, CDR2 YYNGEE. The CDR3 loop spans 16 amino acids. The CDR3 region has the DNA TGTGCCAGCAGCGTGACCTCTAGCGGAGCCTACAATGAGCAGTTCTTC. It is translated as CASSVTSSGAYNEQFF.

The rearrangement links TRBV7-2 to TRBJ1-1, with D tentatively TRBD1 (6 bases). The CDR3 loop spans 15 amino acids. Germline CDR1 and CDR2: SGHTA and FQGNSA. Trimming stripped 2 bases from V and 0 bases from J, with 10 bases between. CDR3 in amino acids: CASSLFGGLNTEAFF. In DNA form, the CDR3 reads TGTGCCAGCAGCTTATTCGGGGGCTTGAACACTGAAGCTTTCTTT. Combining the CDR3 with reference TRBV7-2 and TRBJ1-1 gives the whole variable domain GAGVSQSPSNKVTEKGKDVELRCDPISGHTALYWYRQSLGQGLEFLIYFQGNSAPDKSGLPSDRFSAERTGGSVSTLTIQRTQQEDSAVYLCASSLFGGLNTEAFFGQGTRLTVV.

This sequence joins TRBV28 and TRBJ2-1; 13 nucleotides align to TRBD2. The CDR3 length is 20 residues. Per the germline V gene, CDR1 is MDHEN and CDR2 is SYDVKM. The trim removed 4 bases at V and 4 bases at J, leaving 16 bases unmatched. The DNA of the CDR3 is TGTGCCAGCAGTTATCCCCCCTGGACTAGCGGGAGAAGGGTATACAATGAGCAGTTCTTC. Encoded protein: CASSYPPWTSGRRVYNEQFF. The full variable domain, its missing parts supplied by reference TRBV28 and TRBJ2-1, is DVKVTQSSRYLVKRTGEKVFLECVQDMDHENMFWYRQDPGLGLRLIYFSYDVKMKEKGDIPEGYSVSREKKERFSLILESASTNQTSMYLCASSYPPWTSGRRVYNEQFFGPGTRLTVL.

This chain joins TRBV7-6 and TRBJ2-1, with 12 nucleotides matching TRBD1. The CDR3 contains 18 residues. CDR1 is SGHVS, CDR2 FNYEAQ, per germline. The junction had 4 bases not matched to a gene; V was cut back by 1 base and J by 0 bases. The CDR3: CASSLVGQGASSYNEQFF. DNA for the CDR3: TGTGCCAGCAGCTTAGTGGGACAGGGGGCTAGCTCCTACAATGAGCAGTTCTTC.

This clone was detected once. V is TRBV4-2 and J is TRBJ2-2; unclear D gene. The ends were cut back, 0 bases at V and 6 bases at J, with 5 bases in the middle. CDR1 is LGHNA and CDR2 is YNFKEQ in the germline V gene. The CDR3 totals 13 residues. CDR3 in amino acids: CASSQERAGELFF. The CDR3 DNA is TGTGCCAGCAGCCAAGAAAGGGCCGGGGAGCTGTTTTTT.

This clone is a singleton in its sample. The gene calls are TRBV19 and TRBJ2-5; D is unresolved. CDR1 and CDR2 from the germline V gene are LNHDA and SQIVND (reference sequence). Trimming took 4 bases from V and 5 from J, leaving 8 bases between them. This CDR3 has 12 amino acids. The CDR3 DNA follows: TGTGCCAGTAGTACTGAGTGGGAGACCCAGTACTTC. Translation gives CASSTEWETQYF.

This clone came up a few times. A read error may produce the germline difference seen at one junction end. This chain's CDR3 is CASSVAGGPETQYF. CDR3 sequence (DNA): TGTGCTAGCAGCGTAGCGGGGGGGCCCGAGACCCAGTACTTC. This rearrangement joins TRBV7-7 to TRBJ2-5; the match to TRBD2 covers 11 bases. The CDR3 totals 14 residues. Germline lookup yields CDR1 SSHAT and CDR2 FNYEAQ (reference sequence).

In this sample, this clone turned up once. CDR3 in DNA: TGCGCCAGCAGCGAAACGGGACAGGCGGGTAACTATGGCTACACCTTC. It specifies CASSETGQAGNYGYTF. The genes are TRBV5-1 and TRBJ1-2, with 8 bases aligning to TRBD1. Germline values: CDR1 SGHRS, CDR2 YFSETQ. Trimming took 4 bases from V and 1 from J; bases not matched to a gene: 9. The length of the CDR3 is 16 residues.

The V call is TRBV10-2, the J call TRBJ2-5, with D possibly matching TRBD1 (6 bases). The V gene's germline CDR1 is WSHSY and CDR2 SAAADI. The V and J ends lost 6 bases and 1 base respectively, with 12 bases between them. The CDR3 is 14 residues long. The CDR3 loop reads CASSAAGVQETQYF. CDR3 in DNA: TGCGCCAGCAGCGCGGCAGGGGTCCAAGAGACCCAGTACTTC.